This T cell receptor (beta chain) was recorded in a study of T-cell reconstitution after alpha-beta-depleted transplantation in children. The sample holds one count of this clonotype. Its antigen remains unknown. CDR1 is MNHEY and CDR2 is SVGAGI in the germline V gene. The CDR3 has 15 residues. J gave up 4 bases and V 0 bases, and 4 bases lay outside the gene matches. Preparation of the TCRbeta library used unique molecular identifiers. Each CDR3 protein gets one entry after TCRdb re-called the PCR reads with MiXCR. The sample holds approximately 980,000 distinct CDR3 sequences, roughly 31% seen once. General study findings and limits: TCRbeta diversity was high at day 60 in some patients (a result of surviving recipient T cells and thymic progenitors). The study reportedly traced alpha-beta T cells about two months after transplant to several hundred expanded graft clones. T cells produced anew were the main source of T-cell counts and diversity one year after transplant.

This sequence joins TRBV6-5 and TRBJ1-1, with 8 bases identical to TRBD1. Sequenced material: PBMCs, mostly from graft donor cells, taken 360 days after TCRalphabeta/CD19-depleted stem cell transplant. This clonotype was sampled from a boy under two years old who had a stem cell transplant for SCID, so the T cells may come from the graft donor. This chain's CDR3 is CASSYSRGQPTEAFF. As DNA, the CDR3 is TGTGCCAGCAGTTACTCCAGGGGGCAGCCCACTGAAGCTTTCTTT.